This TCR beta chain was captured in a study of blood T cell repertoires in COVID-19. In the authors' methods: Reference gene primer amplification gave nucleated cell count estimates. The protocol was immunoSEQ multiplex PCR, while the TCRdb copy is restricted to in-frame clones and leaves out a portion. That table supplies the V and J calls and clone size; D and trimming were determined from the DNA. The data show roughly 570,000 clones, with around 90% seen just once and roughly 7.3% held by the top ten. Enrolment of Seattle patients took place during active infection, and they were followed longitudinally. The germline CDR1 and CDR2 sequences are MGHRA and YSYEKL. With 0 bases removed from V and 10 bases from J, the gap between germline ends came to 12 bases. CDR3 length: 13 amino acids.

This clonotype was sampled from a woman in her forties or fifties with COVID-19, enrolled during active disease. Sequenced material: peripheral blood. J is TRBJ1-1 and V is TRBV4-1, with D unclear. The CDR3 region is CASSQERVGRAFF. The CDR3 bases are TGCGCCAGCAGCCAAGAGAGGGTAGGAAGAGCTTTCTTT.